This TCR beta chain was observed in a study of blood T cell repertoires in COVID-19. At the level of the study: COVID-19 samples, acute and convalescent, were from the United States, Italy and Spain. Sample material is recorded as cDNA or gDNA derived from T cells, B-cell-depleted T cells, or PBMCs.

Libraries were prepared by immunoSEQ multiplex PCR; TCRdb keeps only in-frame clonotypes and omits some of them. The profile shows approximately 130,000 clones, about 86% of them singletons. Per germline, CDR1 SGHTA and CDR2 FQGNSA. V shed 4 bases and J 4 bases; nucleotides not matched to a gene: 12. This CDR3 contains 16 residues. The source material was peripheral blood. This chain joins TRBV7-2 and TRBJ1-2; 7 nucleotides align to TRBD1. This sequence was found in a woman aged 45-60 years who had recovered from COVID-19. Here the CDR3 reads CASSSQGVLIAYGYTF. DNA of the CDR3: TGTGCCAGCAGCTCCCAGGGGGTCCTTATCGCCTATGGCTACACCTTC.